The sequence of this T cell receptor beta chain was determined in a study of blood T cell repertoires in COVID-19. Assay used: immunoSEQ multiplex PCR; TCRdb lists only in-frame clones, some missing. The sample carries about 88,000 clones, 86% recorded once. V lost 5 bases and J lost 5; bases outside the gene matches: 10. The CDR3 runs 16 residues. Germline CDR1 is PRHDT and CDR2 is FYEKMQ (reference sequence). The V call is TRBV13, the J call TRBJ2-1; TRBD2 matches 9 bases. This TCR was sampled from a human donor in a cohort sampled during active COVID-19. The sample consisted of peripheral blood. The CDR3 reads CASSVLGTSNHNEQFF. The CDR3 DNA sequence: TGTGCCAGCAGCGTCCTCGGGACTAGCAACCACAATGAGCAGTTCTTC.